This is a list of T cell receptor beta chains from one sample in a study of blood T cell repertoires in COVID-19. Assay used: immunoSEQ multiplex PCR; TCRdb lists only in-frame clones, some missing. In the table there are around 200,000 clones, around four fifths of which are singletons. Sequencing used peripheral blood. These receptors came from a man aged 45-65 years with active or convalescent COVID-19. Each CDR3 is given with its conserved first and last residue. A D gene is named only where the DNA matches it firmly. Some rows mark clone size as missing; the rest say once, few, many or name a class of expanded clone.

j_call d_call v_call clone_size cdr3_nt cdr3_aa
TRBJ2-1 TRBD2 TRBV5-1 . TGCGCCAGCAGCAGACTAGCGGGCTATGAGCAGTTCTTC CASSRLAGYEQFF
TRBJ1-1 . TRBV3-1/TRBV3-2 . TGTGCCAGCAGCTCCTATACTGAAGCTTTCTTT CASSSYTEAFF
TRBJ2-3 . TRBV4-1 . TGCGCCAGCAGCCTCACGAGGACAGATACGCAGTATTTT CASSLTRTDTQYF
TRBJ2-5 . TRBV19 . TGTGCCAGTAGTATCACCCGACAGAATCAGGCCCAGTACTTC CASSITRQNQAQYF
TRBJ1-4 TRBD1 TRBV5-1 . TGCGCCAGCAGCATCAGGACAGGGGGAAATGAAAAACTGTTTTTT CASSIRTGGNEKLFF
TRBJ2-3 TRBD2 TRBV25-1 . TGTGCCAGCAGTGAATATAGCGGGAGGGACATAGATACGCAGTATTTT CASSEYSGRDIDTQYF
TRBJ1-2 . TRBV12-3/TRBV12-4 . TGTGCCAGCAGCCCGGACGGGATTGGGGGCTACACCTTC CASSPDGIGGYTF
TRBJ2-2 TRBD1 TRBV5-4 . TGTGCCAGCAGCTCGGGACAGGGAGTAACCGGGGAGCTGTTTTTT CASSSGQGVTGELFF
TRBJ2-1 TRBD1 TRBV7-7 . TGTGCTAGCAGCGTCGGACAGGGGTTGGACAATGAGCAGTTCTTC CASSVGQGLDNEQFF
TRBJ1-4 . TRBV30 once TGTGCCTGGAGCGAGGGAACTAATGAAAAACTGTTTTTT CAWSEGTNEKLFF
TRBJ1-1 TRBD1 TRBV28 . TGTGCCAGCAGCCCCGGGACAGCGAACACTGAAGCTTTCTTT CASSPGTANTEAFF
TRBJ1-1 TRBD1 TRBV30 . TGTGCCTGGGGACAGGGGTTGAACACTGAAGCTTTCTTT CAWGQGLNTEAFF
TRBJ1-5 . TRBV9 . TGTGCCAGCAGCGCGCAGGGGAATAGCAATCAGCCCCAGCATTTT CASSAQGNSNQPQHF
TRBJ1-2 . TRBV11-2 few TGTGCCAGCAGCTTTGGAGGATCTAACTATGGCTACACCTTC CASSFGGSNYGYTF
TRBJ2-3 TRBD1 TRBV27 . TGTGCCAGCAGTTTAAGCCGGACAGGGACAGATACGCAGTATTTT CASSLSRTGTDTQYF
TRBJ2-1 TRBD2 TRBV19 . TGTGCCAGTAGTGGATGGGCGGGAGAAGCGCAGTTCTTC CASSGWAGEAQFF